These 10 T cell receptor beta chains were all obtained from the same sample, sequenced in a study of post-analysis software for immune sequencing data. Study-wide findings and caveats: Compared with controls, patients had more of roughly 5 TRBV segments, including TRBV5-6, TRBV5-1 and TRBV20-1.

Unique-molecular-identifier-tagged TCR beta cDNA libraries were used. TCRdb used MiXCR to reprocess the PCR reads, holding one entry per CDR3 protein. The profile shows approximately 660,000 distinct CDR3 sequences, approximately 59% of them singletons. No antigen has been assigned to these receptors. The sequenced material came from blood. These TCRs come from a girl aged 2-10 years with multiple sclerosis.

Turning to this clonotype: At one end the junction does not follow the germline gene, possibly because of a read error. V gene TRBV5-1 combines with J gene TRBJ2-5; TRBD2 matches at 11 bases. The CDR3 loop spans 15 amino acids. Germline V gene sequence: CDR1 SGHRS, CDR2 YFSETQ. DNA for the CDR3: TGCGCCGGCAGCTTGGTAGCGGGAGGGGAAGAGACCCAGTACTTC. Protein product: CAGSLVAGGEETQYF.

The chain recombines TRBV5-6 with TRBJ1-2; no clear D. V lost 2 bases, J lost 4 bases, and 15 bases lay in between. The CDR3 loop spans 15 amino acids. The germline gives CDR1 SGHDT, CDR2 YYEEEE. CDR3 loop: CASSLASGVAYGYTF. For the CDR3, the DNA is TGTGCCAGCAGCTTAGCGTCGGGAGTTGCCTATGGCTACACCTTC.

This chain links TRBV2 with TRBJ2-1, with D tentatively TRBD1 (6 bases). Trimming took 1 base from V and 6 from J, leaving 13 bases between them. The CDR3 totals 15 residues. The V gene's germline CDR1 is SNHLY and CDR2 FYNNEI. CDR3 in DNA: TGTGCCAGCAGTGAAGGCAGGGGCGTTGGCAATGAGCAGTTCTTC. Its translation: CASSEGRGVGNEQFF.

This chain uses TRBV6-1 with TRBJ2-5; no definite D call. The germline V gene has CDR1 MNHNS and CDR2 SASEGT. The V end was cut by 7 bases, the J end by 5 bases, with 11 bases between. The CDR3 spans 12 residues. Written as DNA, the CDR3 is TGTGCCAGCAAGACTGCTACGGAGACCCAGTACTTC. Translation: CASKTATETQYF.

About this clonotype: Possible read error: a much larger clone is one base away. The chain uses TRBV21-1 and TRBJ2-7. TRBV21-1 represents a pseudogene. The CDR3 is made up of 11 amino acids. This chain's CDR3 is CASSKGYEQYF. DNA of the CDR3: TGTGCCAGCAGCAAAGGGTACGAGCAGTACTTC.

This sequence joins TRBV2 and TRBJ1-2; 7 bases are a match to TRBD1. This CDR3 comprises 15 residues. Germline CDR1 SNHLY, CDR2 FYNNEI. Unmatched junction bases numbered 15, after V lost 10 bases and J lost 4 bases. The CDR3 DNA sequence: TGTGCCATTCTTCCGGAGGGGGCGCAATCCTATGGCTACACCTTC. Amino acids: CAILPEGAQSYGYTF.

This clonotype was seen a few times. The gene calls are TRBV2 and TRBJ2-5; TRBD2 is a possible D gene (6 bases). The CDR3 spans 13 residues. Germline values: CDR1 SNHLY, CDR2 FYNNEI. Trimming took off 6 bases at V and 4 bases at J, with 12 bases between the two ends. This CDR3 is CASRVYGGETQYF. CDR3 nucleotides: TGTGCCAGCAGGGTCTACGGGGGAGAGACCCAGTACTTC.

The chain links TRBV29-1 to TRBJ2-5; possibly TRBD1 or TRBD2 for D (5 bases each). The CDR3 is 13 residues long. V was cut by 8 bases and J by 1 base, with 14 bases left in between. The germline V gene encodes CDR1 SQVTM and CDR2 ANQGSEA. The CDR3 nucleotides are TGCAGCATACGACGGGACGGCCAAGAGACCCAGTACTTC. Protein: CSIRRDGQETQYF.

J is TRBJ2-1 and V is TRBV7-9; D gene unclear. Trimming stripped 1 base from V and 9 bases from J, with 13 bases between. Per germline, CDR1 SEHNR and CDR2 FQNEAQ (reference sequence). The CDR3 extends over 14 amino acids. The CDR3 here is CASSLVDWSVEQFF. CDR3 nucleotides: TGTGCCAGCAGCTTAGTCGACTGGTCGGTTGAGCAGTTCTTC.

This clonotype has only a few counts. The V gene is TRBV7-9, the J gene TRBJ2-3; D is possibly TRBD1 (6 bases). The V and J ends lost 5 bases and 6 bases respectively, with 18 bases between them. Germline V gives CDR1 SEHNR, CDR2 FQNEAQ (reference sequence). CDR3 size: 15 residues. The CDR3 coding sequence is TGTGCCAGCAGCCTCCGAGGGGATAGGGGGGATACGCAGTATTTT. Translated: CASSLRGDRGDTQYF.